The 28 T cell receptor beta chains reported below all come from one sample, sequenced in a study of control samples from healthy donors and cancer patients. Clones were read by immunoSEQ multiplex PCR, and TCRdb kept only the in-frame ones, dropping some. The table records around 150,000 clones, 94% of them present only once. Sequencing input: blood. All receptors derive from a woman between 40 and 55 years old in good health.

The chain carries TRBV6-1 and TRBJ2-1; 11 bases align to TRBD2. CDR3 size: 17 residues. Per the germline V gene, CDR1 is MNHNS and CDR2 is SASEGT. The ends lost 4 bases at V and 5 bases at J; junction bases unmatched: 10. In DNA, the CDR3 is TGTGCCAGCAGTGGAGCTGTACTAGCGGGGGTCGACAATGAGCAGTTCTTC. Its translation: CASSGAVLAGVDNEQFF.

The gene calls are TRBV11-2 and TRBJ2-3, with 12 bases lining up with TRBD2. The germline V gene encodes CDR1 SGHAT and CDR2 FQNNGV. This CDR3 contains 16 residues. V gave up 5 bases and J gave up 4 bases; unmatched junction bases: 7. The CDR3 DNA reads as TGTGCCAGCAGCAAACGGACTAGCGGGGTGCCAGATACGCAGTATTTT. Its protein product is CASSKRTSGVPDTQYF.

The chain has TRBV7-3 and TRBJ2-7; D is uncertain. The CDR3 runs 15 residues. Germline values: CDR1 SGHTA, CDR2 FQGTGA. V was shortened by 0 bases and J by 0 bases, with 9 bases between the two germline ends. In DNA, the CDR3 is TGTGCCAGCAGCTTAACGTCGGCCAGCTCCTACGAGCAGTACTTC. It encodes CASSLTSASSYEQYF. The variable domain in full, completed from reference TRBV7-3 and TRBJ2-7, reads GAGVSQTPSNKVTEKGKYVELRCDPISGHTALYWYRQSLGQGPEFLIYFQGTGAADDSGLPNDRFFAVRPEGSVSTLKIQRTERGDSAVYLCASSLTSASSYEQYFGPGTRLTVT.

The V call is TRBV12-3 or TRBV12-4, the J call TRBJ2-7; either TRBD1 or TRBD2 may supply D (5 bases each). This CDR3 has 13 residues. Trimming stripped 3 bases from V and 4 bases from J, with 10 bases between. CDR3 bases: TGTGCCAGCAGTTTTACGGGGCGTTACGAGCAGTACTTC. Amino acid sequence: CASSFTGRYEQYF.

The V and J genes are TRBV3-1 (or the pseudogene TRBV3-2) and TRBJ2-4; maybe TRBD1 (6 bases). Per germline, CDR1 LGHDT and CDR2 YNNKEL (reference sequence). This CDR3 spans 15 amino acids. Trimming cost V 3 bases and J 2 bases, with 11 bases left between them. Here the CDR3 DNA reads TGTGCCAGCAGCCACCCACAGGGCTCCAAAAACATTCAGTACTTC. This encodes CASSHPQGSKNIQYF.

V is TRBV6-2 or TRBV6-3 and J is TRBJ1-6, with TRBD1 matching 11 bases. CDR1 and CDR2 from the germline V gene are MNHEY and SVGEGT. V was clipped by 6 bases and J by 4 bases; unmatched bases: 11. This CDR3 has 18 residues. CDR3 region: CASSPGQGALLYNSPLHF. The CDR3 DNA sequence: TGTGCCAGCAGCCCTGGACAGGGGGCTTTACTTTATAATTCACCCCTCCACTTT.

This clone occurred once. This chain joins TRBV6-2 or TRBV6-3 and TRBJ1-2; D is unresolved. V lost 4 bases, J lost 2 bases, and 2 bases lay in between. The germline CDR1 and CDR2 sequences are MNHEY and SVGEGT. The length of the CDR3 is 11 residues. CDR3 DNA sequence: TGTGCCAGCAGTTTGAACTATGGCTACACCTTC. Translating it yields CASSLNYGYTF.

J is TRBJ1-3 and V is TRBV19, with D perhaps TRBD1 (5 bases). Germline values: CDR1 LNHDA, CDR2 SQIVND (reference sequence). This CDR3 is 16 amino acids long. Trimming pared 4 bases from V and 0 bases from J, leaving 13 bases between. This chain's CDR3 is CASSRAGRSSGNTIYF. In nucleotides, the CDR3 is TGTGCCAGTAGTAGGGCGGGACGGAGCTCTGGAAACACCATATATTTT.

The chain couples TRBV10-3 to TRBJ1-2; 8 positions match TRBD1. This CDR3 has 14 amino acids. Germline-derived CDR1 and CDR2 are ENHRY and SYGVKD. V was clipped by 5 bases and J by 3 bases; unmatched bases: 5. The CDR3 loop is CAISPDREDYGYTF. DNA of the CDR3: TGTGCCATCAGTCCGGACAGGGAAGACTATGGCTACACCTTC.

V gene TRBV13 combines with J gene TRBJ1-1; D not resolved. The CDR3 length is 12 residues. CDR1 is PRHDT and CDR2 is FYEKMQ in the germline V gene (reference sequence). With 3 bases removed from V and 10 bases from J, the gap between germline ends came to 12 bases. The CDR3 region has the DNA TGTGCCAGCAGCTTTCGGACCGCTGTAGCTTTCTTT. Protein sequence: CASSFRTAVAFF.

This clone was seen once. Here the CDR3 reads CASSNRKPASGNTIYF. The CDR3 nucleotides are TGTGCCAGCAGCAACCGGAAGCCTGCCTCTGGAAACACCATATATTTT. The V and J genes are TRBV13 and TRBJ1-3, with D unresolved. There are 16 residues in the CDR3. Germline V CDR1 and CDR2: PRHDT, FYEKMQ (reference sequence). V gave up 5 bases and J gave up 0 bases, with 14 bases separating them.

As concerns this clone: In the same sample, other DNA sequences code for this CDR3. The chain combines TRBV10-3 with TRBJ1-2; perhaps TRBD1 as D (6 bases). The CDR3 has 11 amino acids. V was pared by 9 bases and J by 7 bases, with 12 bases between. The V gene's germline CDR1 is ENHRY and CDR2 SYGVKD. DNA for the CDR3: TGTGCCATATCGGACAGTGTTGGCTACACCTTC. As protein: CAISDSVGYTF.

The chain joins TRBV24-1 to TRBJ2-2; possible D gene TRBD2, 5 bases. The CDR3 length is 12 residues. CDR1 KGHDR and CDR2 SFDVKD come from the germline V gene. V was pared by 6 bases and J by 6 bases, with 7 bases between. The CDR3 reads CATSSGSGELFF. In DNA, the CDR3 is TGTGCCACCAGTTCGGGATCCGGGGAGCTGTTTTTT.

The chain employs TRBV6-5 and TRBJ1-6, with D uncertain. Germline V gene sequence: CDR1 MNHEY, CDR2 SVGAGI. V was pared by 2 bases and J by 7 bases, with 9 bases between. The CDR3 spans 14 residues. The CDR3 loop is CASSYSRSNSPLHF. The CDR3 DNA is TGTGCCAGCAGTTACAGCCGGAGCAATTCACCCCTCCACTTT.

The CDR3 nucleotides read TGTGCCAGCAGCCCCTCTAGCGGCCCCTACGAGCAGTACTTC. Encoded protein: CASSPSSGPYEQYF. The rearrangement uses TRBV7-2 and TRBJ2-7; 7 positions agree with TRBD2. The CDR3 totals 14 residues. Germline V gene data show CDR1 as SGHTA and CDR2 as FQGNSA. V lost 5 bases, J lost 2 bases, and 6 bases stayed unmatched.

In its sample, this clone was seen a few times. The gene calls are TRBV5-1 and TRBJ1-2; D is ambiguous. The CDR3 runs 14 residues. Germline lookup yields CDR1 SGHRS and CDR2 YFSETQ. V lost 0 bases to trimming and J lost 4 bases, with 10 bases between them. The DNA for the CDR3 is TGCGCCAGCAGCTTGGACCTTGGAGGCTATGGCTACACCTTC. Encoded protein: CASSLDLGGYGYTF.

J is TRBJ1-2 and V is TRBV5-1; 9 nucleotides agree with TRBD1. Looked up from germline, CDR1 is SGHRS and CDR2 is YFSETQ. The CDR3 covers 14 residues. After removal of 3 bases from V and 6 bases from J, the junction contained 6 bases not matched to a gene. DNA of the CDR3: TGCGCCAGCAGCTCCAAACAGGGGGCGGATGGCTACACCTTC. Protein sequence: CASSSKQGADGYTF.

The chain uses TRBV5-8 and TRBJ1-1; D remains unclear. The V end lost 1 base, the J end lost 9 bases, and 1 base lay between the germline ends. This CDR3 spans 9 amino acids. CDR1 and CDR2 from the germline V gene are SGHTS and YDEGEE. The CDR3 here is CASSLQAFF. CDR3 nucleotides: TGTGCCAGCAGCTTGCAAGCTTTCTTT.

The chain's CDR3 is CAISGLAGTRETQYF. DNA of the CDR3: TGTGCCATCAGTGGACTAGCTGGGACAAGAGAGACCCAGTACTTC. The chain uses TRBV10-3 and TRBJ2-5; D may be TRBD2 (7 bases). CDR1 and CDR2 from the germline V gene are ENHRY and SYGVKD. V dropped 4 bases and J dropped 4 bases, with 16 bases sitting between them. This CDR3 contains 15 residues.

The V gene is TRBV6-2 or TRBV6-3, the J gene TRBJ2-7; 9 bases map to TRBD1. Trimming took 5 bases from V and 0 from J; bases not matched to a gene: 5. There are 15 residues in the CDR3. Germline loops: CDR1 MNHEY, CDR2 SVGEGT. CDR3 DNA: TGTGCCAGCAGTGACGGGACAGGGAACTCCTACGAGCAGTACTTC. Its translation is CASSDGTGNSYEQYF.

The chain joins TRBV5-6 to TRBJ2-1; 10 nucleotides match TRBD2. This CDR3 spans 15 amino acids. V shed 4 bases and J 4 bases; nucleotides not matched to a gene: 5. Germline CDR1 SGHDT, CDR2 YYEEEE. The CDR3 nucleotides read TGTGCCAGCAGCCTTGGACTAGCGGAATACAATGAGCAGTTCTTC. This sequence encodes CASSLGLAEYNEQFF.

The gene calls are TRBV5-1 and TRBJ1-4, with 8 bases lining up with TRBD1. Losses at the gene ends were 3 bases for V and 5 bases for J; bases not matched to a gene: 6. The germline V gene encodes CDR1 SGHRS and CDR2 YFSETQ. The CDR3 contains 15 residues. The CDR3 protein is CASSWMTGDNEKLFF. CDR3 nucleotides: TGCGCCAGCAGCTGGATGACAGGGGACAATGAAAAACTGTTTTTT.

The rearrangement joins TRBV2 to TRBJ2-7; 10 bases are a match to TRBD1. The length of the CDR3 is 14 residues. CDR1 and CDR2 from the germline V gene are SNHLY and FYNNEI. Unmatched junction bases numbered 4, after V lost 8 bases and J lost 0 bases. The CDR3 loop reads CASVWDRGSYEQYF. CDR3 in DNA: TGTGCCAGCGTCTGGGACAGGGGCTCCTACGAGCAGTACTTC.

The V gene is TRBV19, the J gene TRBJ1-2; 8 bases map to TRBD1. CDR1 is LNHDA, CDR2 SQIVND, per germline (reference sequence). This CDR3 has 15 amino acids. Trimming took 1 base from V and 3 from J; bases not matched to a gene: 4. CDR3 protein: CASSIVAGGYYGYTF. CDR3 nucleotides: TGTGCCAGTAGTATAGTCGCAGGGGGCTACTATGGCTACACCTTC.

The J gene is TRBJ1-4, the V gene TRBV10-1; 8 nucleotides align to TRBD1. Per the germline V gene, CDR1 is WNHNN and CDR2 is SYGVQD (reference sequence). The trim removed 7 bases at V and 7 bases at J, leaving 5 bases unmatched. The length of the CDR3 is 13 residues. This chain's CDR3 is CASNRGNGEKLFF. The CDR3 DNA reads TGCGCCAGCAACAGGGGGAACGGTGAAAAACTGTTTTTT.

The chain joins TRBV14 to TRBJ2-3, with a possible D match to TRBD1 (6 bases). The V gene's germline CDR1 is SGHDN and CDR2 FVKESK. The CDR3 length is 19 residues. Trimming removed 1 base from V and 2 bases from J, with 22 bases in between. For the CDR3, the DNA is TGTGCCAGCAGCCAAGGTTTCCGCCGGGGTCACAGGGCCACAGATACGCAGTATTTT. This gives the protein CASSQGFRRGHRATDTQYF.

This clone was recorded once. The V gene is TRBV5-1, the J gene TRBJ2-1; D is ambiguous. CDR3 length: 13 amino acids. Trimming cost V 0 bases and J 4 bases, with 5 bases left between them. The germline gives CDR1 SGHRS, CDR2 YFSETQ. The CDR3 DNA reads as TGCGCCAGCAGCTTGGTGCCATACAATGAGCAGTTCTTC. It is translated as CASSLVPYNEQFF.

CDR3 in DNA: TGTGCCAGCAGCTTAACCGCGGGACTAGCGGGAGGAGGCTACGAGCAGTACTTC. Translation: CASSLTAGLAGGGYEQYF. J is TRBJ2-7 and V is TRBV7-8; 15 bases map to TRBD2. The junction had 8 bases not matched to a gene; V was cut back by 2 bases and J by 3 bases. CDR3 length equals 18 residues. Germline CDR1 SGHVS, CDR2 FQNEAQ.